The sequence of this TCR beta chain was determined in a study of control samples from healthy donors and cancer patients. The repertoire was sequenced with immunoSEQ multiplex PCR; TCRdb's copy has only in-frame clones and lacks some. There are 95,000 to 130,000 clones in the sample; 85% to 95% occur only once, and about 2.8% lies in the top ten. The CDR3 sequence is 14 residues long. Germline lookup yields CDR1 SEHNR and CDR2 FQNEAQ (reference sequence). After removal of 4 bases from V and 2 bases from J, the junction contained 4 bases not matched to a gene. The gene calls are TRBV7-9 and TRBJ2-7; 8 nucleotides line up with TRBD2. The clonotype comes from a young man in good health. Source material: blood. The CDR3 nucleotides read TGTGCCAGCAGCTCTTTCGGGAGGGCCTACGAGCAGTACTTC. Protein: CASSSFGRAYEQYF.